This T cell receptor (beta chain) was captured by sequencing in a study of identical twins. V was shortened by 2 bases and J by 0 bases, with 16 bases between the two germline ends. The length of the CDR3 is 17 residues. Germline loops: CDR1 MNHEY, CDR2 SVGEGT. One entry per CDR3 protein results from TCRdb running MiXCR on the 5' RACE reads. The table shows some 270,000 distinct CDR3 sequences, with around 8.3% occurring only once. This clonotype was seen repeatedly, ten times or more. The same sample was also studied in work on yellow fever vaccine responses in identical twins. Turning to that study: Vaccine T cell responses of twins reportedly seemed partly convergent and partly personalized.

The sample comprised CD8+ T cells sorted from blood. The TCR comes from a woman aged 18 to 35 in good health. The rearrangement joins TRBV6-2 or TRBV6-3 to TRBJ1-1; D ambiguous. CDR3 DNA: TGTGCCAGCAGTTACCGCCAGGTCACGTTGCTGAACACTGAAGCTTTCTTT. Its protein product is CASSYRQVTLLNTEAFF.